The T cell receptor (beta chain) described here comes from a study of blood T cells in healthy people across ages. The authors isolated at least 7 million PBMCs per sample. There were at least 6 micrograms of total RNA extracted from every sample. Study conclusions and caveats: The recorded TCR beta diversity per million T cells decreased in a roughly linear manner with age.

This clonotype has just a few counts. The antigen is unknown. The junction and the germline gene differ at one end; a read error may be behind it. Through a sample-barcoded 5' primer and a J-beta primer mix, a second PCR was run for roughly 6 to 12 cycles. Any given sample supplied a minimum of 2.5 million CDR3-containing paired-end reads. TCRdb re-derived calls from the 5' RACE reads in MiXCR, one entry per CDR3 protein. The sample lists approximately 1.5 million distinct CDR3 sequences, 30% to 35% occurring once. This sequence originates from a woman aged 30 to 39 in good health. The material sequenced was blood.

CDR3 nucleotide sequence: TGCGCCGGCAGCTTGGGCGGCGAGCAGTACTTC. Translated: CAGSLGGEQYF. The chain couples TRBV5-1 to TRBJ2-7, with no clear D. The CDR3 runs to 11 residues. Germline assignment: CDR1 SGHRS and CDR2 YFSETQ.